The rows below give T cell receptor beta chains drawn from one sample of a study of blood T cell repertoires in COVID-19. TCRdb's copy holds only in-frame clones and misses some; the assay was immunoSEQ multiplex PCR. The table records more than 75,000 clones, about 90% of them present only once. Sequenced: peripheral blood. The receptors were sampled from a woman in her 70s with acute or convalescent COVID-19. Each CDR3 is given with its conserved first and last residue. Each record gives: D gene, clone size, J gene, V gene, CDR3 DNA, CDR3 protein. D genes are given only for firm matches. Size values are once, few and many counts, or a class for expanded clones, and some rows have none.

d_call: TRBD2; clone_size: -; j_call: TRBJ2-1; v_call: TRBV18; cdr3_nt: TGTGCCAGCTCATCCTTAGCGGGTACCGAGGGTGAGCAGTTCTTC; cdr3_aa: CASSSLAGTEGEQFF
d_call: TRBD2; clone_size: -; j_call: TRBJ2-3; v_call: TRBV2; cdr3_nt: TGTGCCAGCAGTAGGAGCGGGGGGGGAGATACGCAGTATTTT; cdr3_aa: CASSRSGGGDTQYF
d_call: -; clone_size: once; j_call: TRBJ1-5; v_call: TRBV27; cdr3_nt: TGTGCCAGCAGTCTACAGGGAAACAATCAGCCCCAGCATTTT; cdr3_aa: CASSLQGNNQPQHF
d_call: -; clone_size: -; j_call: TRBJ1-6; v_call: TRBV28; cdr3_nt: TGTGCCAGCAGGGCCATGCCCGGGCCCCTCCACTTT; cdr3_aa: CASRAMPGPLHF
d_call: -; clone_size: -; j_call: TRBJ1-6; v_call: TRBV4-1; cdr3_nt: TGCGCCAGCAGCCAAGAAAGTAGGGGCTATAATTCACCCCTCCACTTT; cdr3_aa: CASSQESRGYNSPLHF
d_call: -; clone_size: -; j_call: TRBJ2-5; v_call: TRBV29-1; cdr3_nt: TGCAGCGTTGGGGCCGGAGAGACCCAGTACTTC; cdr3_aa: CSVGAGETQYF
d_call: -; clone_size: -; j_call: TRBJ2-1; v_call: TRBV15; cdr3_nt: TGTGCCACCAGCAGAGGACAGGCCTCATCCTCCAATGAGCAGTTCTTC; cdr3_aa: CATSRGQASSSNEQFF
d_call: -; clone_size: -; j_call: TRBJ2-5; v_call: TRBV7-5; cdr3_nt: TGTGTCAGAAGCTCAGGACATCTAGTTCTACAAGAGACCCAGTACTTC; cdr3_aa: CVRSSGHLVLQETQYF
d_call: TRBD1; clone_size: -; j_call: TRBJ1-2; v_call: TRBV6-1; cdr3_nt: TGTGCCAGCAGTGAAAGGGACAGGTCTCGCGGCTACACCTTC; cdr3_aa: CASSERDRSRGYTF
d_call: -; clone_size: -; j_call: TRBJ2-1; v_call: TRBV5-1; cdr3_nt: TGCGCCAGCAGATTGGGGGCCCAGTCCTACAATGAGCAGTTCTTC; cdr3_aa: CASRLGAQSYNEQFF
d_call: TRBD1; clone_size: -; j_call: TRBJ1-5; v_call: TRBV27; cdr3_nt: TGTGCCAGCAGTTTTAGCAGGGGGAACAATCAGCCCCAGCATTTT; cdr3_aa: CASSFSRGNNQPQHF
d_call: -; clone_size: -; j_call: TRBJ2-7; v_call: TRBV12-3/TRBV12-4; cdr3_nt: TGTGCCAGCAGTTTTCGGGTATCCTACGAGCAGTACTTC; cdr3_aa: CASSFRVSYEQYF
d_call: -; clone_size: -; j_call: TRBJ1-1; v_call: TRBV10-2; cdr3_nt: TGCGCCAGCAGGGCGGGGACGGAGAACACTGAAGCTTTCTTT; cdr3_aa: CASRAGTENTEAFF
d_call: TRBD1; clone_size: -; j_call: TRBJ1-4; v_call: TRBV2; cdr3_nt: TGTGCCAGCAGACAGGGGGCAGTTGAAAAACTGTTTTTT; cdr3_aa: CASRQGAVEKLFF
d_call: TRBD2; clone_size: -; j_call: TRBJ2-1; v_call: TRBV27; cdr3_nt: TGTGCCAGCAGTTCCAGGACTAGCGGGAGAGGTGTGCGTTACAATGAGCAGTTCTTC; cdr3_aa: CASSSRTSGRGVRYNEQFF